This T cell receptor (beta chain) was sequenced for a study of response to subunit inactivated influenza vaccine. Regarding the study as a whole: With each seasonal influenza vaccination, the authors suggested, few new T cells are recruited.

This clonotype was counted only a few times. The antigen is undetermined. With 3 bases removed from V and 9 bases from J, the gap between germline ends came to 14 bases. This CDR3 spans 13 amino acids. Germline CDR1 is MDHEN and CDR2 is SYDVKM. Via MiXCR, TCRdb re-called the RT-PCR reads, giving one row per CDR3 protein. The sample holds around 530,000 distinct CDR3 sequences, approximately 15% seen once. This sequence joins TRBV28 and TRBJ1-1; TRBD1 might be the D (5 bases). The specimen comprised CD4+ T cells sorted from PBMCs, sampled less than 30 months after vaccination. The source of this sequence is a man between 50 and 69 years old who received an inactivated influenza vaccine. CDR3 sequence reads: CASSLGGPGQAFF. CDR3 DNA sequence: TGTGCCAGCAGTTTGGGGGGACCGGGGCAAGCTTTCTTT.